One sample yielded the 31 T cell receptor beta chains listed below, sequenced in a study of control samples from healthy donors and cancer patients. Generated by immunoSEQ multiplex PCR, the TCRdb table keeps only in-frame clones and is missing some. The data hold roughly 120,000 clones, with roughly nine tenths observed a single time. The sequenced sample was blood. Every receptor here comes from a woman aged 18-29 years in good health.

The chain uses TRBV7-3 and TRBJ2-6; no clear D. CDR3 length equals 15 residues. The V gene lost 8 bases and the J gene lost 0 bases, with 11 bases spanning the gap. Germline CDR1 is SGHTA and CDR2 is FQGTGA. The CDR3: CASAGGNSGANVLTF. In nucleotides, the CDR3 is TGTGCCAGCGCTGGTGGGAACTCTGGGGCCAACGTCCTGACTTTC.

CDR3 protein: CASSLARATDTQYF. The CDR3 nucleotides read TGTGCCAGCAGCTTAGCGAGGGCCACAGATACGCAGTATTTT. This rearrangement joins TRBV7-3 to TRBJ2-3; D may be TRBD2 (5 bases). The CDR3 covers 14 residues. Per the germline V gene, CDR1 is SGHTA and CDR2 is FQGTGA. V lost 2 bases and J 2 bases, leaving 8 bases between the germline ends.

The sample holds one count of this clone. The genes are TRBV6-5 and TRBJ2-7; 8 nucleotides line up with TRBD1. Germline trimming cut 8 bases from V and 6 bases from J; bases unmatched to any gene: 15. Per the germline V gene, CDR1 is MNHEY and CDR2 is SVGAGI. This CDR3 spans 15 amino acids. The CDR3: CASRRDRGEVVEQYF. The CDR3 DNA is TGTGCCAGCCGCAGAGACAGGGGAGAGGTGGTCGAGCAGTACTTC.

The V and J genes are TRBV6-4 and TRBJ2-6, with 7 positions matching TRBD2. In germline, CDR1 is MRHNA, CDR2 SNTAGT. The CDR3 has 16 amino acids. The V gene end was trimmed by 1 base and the J gene end by 0 bases; junction bases not matched to a gene: 0. The chain's CDR3 is CASSDWGGSGANVLTF. As DNA, the CDR3 is TGTGCCAGCAGTGACTGGGGGGGCTCTGGGGCCAACGTCCTGACTTTC.

The V and J genes are TRBV7-9 and TRBJ2-2; possibly TRBD1 for D (5 bases). With 2 bases removed from V and 1 base from J, the gap between germline ends came to 8 bases. The CDR3 totals 15 residues. Germline V gene sequence: CDR1 SEHNR, CDR2 FQNEAQ (reference sequence). The CDR3 protein is CASSLQGGNTGELFF. The CDR3 DNA is TGTGCCAGCAGCTTACAGGGCGGGAACACCGGGGAGCTGTTTTTT.

The chain carries TRBV18 and TRBJ2-7, with D uncertain. V lost 2 bases and J lost 3, with 14 bases in between. The germline V gene encodes CDR1 KGHSH and CDR2 LQKENI. The CDR3 totals 15 residues. CDR3 in amino acids: CASSPERLSFYEQYF. DNA of the CDR3: TGTGCCAGCTCACCAGAGCGCCTGTCCTTCTACGAGCAGTACTTC. Using reference TRBV18 and TRBJ2-7 for the parts outside the CDR3, the full variable domain is NAGVMQNPRHLVRRRGQEARLRCSPMKGHSHVYWYRQLPEEGLKFMVYLQKENIIDESGMPKERFSAEFPKEGPSILRIQQVVRGDSAAYFCASSPERLSFYEQYFGPGTRLTVT.

Only a few counts were recorded for this clone. The V call is TRBV30, the J call TRBJ1-6; 10 bases match TRBD1. The V segment lost 7 bases and the J segment 5 bases; nucleotides outside the gene matches: 2. The CDR3 is 13 residues long. Germline CDR1 is GTSNPN and CDR2 is SVGIG (reference sequence). The CDR3 nucleotides read TGTGCCTTGACAGGGGGCAATAATTCACCCCTCCACTTT. Translation gives CALTGGNNSPLHF.

The V call is TRBV29-1, the J call TRBJ2-3; 11 bases are a match to TRBD2. CDR3 length: 17 amino acids. Germline V gene data show CDR1 as SQVTM and CDR2 as ANQGSEA. Trimming cost V 5 bases and J 3 bases; bases outside gene matches: 13. CDR3 sequence (DNA): TGCAGCGTTCGCGTCCTTAGCGGGAGGGGTAAGACAGATACGCAGTATTTT. Residues: CSVRVLSGRGKTDTQYF.

This clone was observed a handful of times. Other DNA sequences in the same sample also yield this CDR3. The V gene is TRBV24-1, the J gene TRBJ2-2, with D unclear. The CDR3 is 14 amino acids. From germline, CDR1 is KGHDR and CDR2 SFDVKD. The ends were cut back, 5 bases at V and 1 base at J, with 7 bases in the middle. The CDR3 sequence is CATSVGQNTGELFF. The CDR3 bases are TGTGCCACCAGTGTTGGGCAGAACACCGGGGAGCTGTTTTTT.

This clone was seen a few times. The chain links TRBV5-1 to TRBJ2-7; no reliable D call. Trimming cost V 1 base and J 2 bases, with 10 bases left between them. The CDR3 has 14 residues. Germline CDR1 is SGHRS and CDR2 is YFSETQ. The CDR3 coding sequence is TGCGCCAGCAGCTTGATCGTATTGCCCTACGAGCAGTACTTC. It translates to CASSLIVLPYEQYF.

CDR3 nucleotides: TGTGCCAGCAGTTACGGGACAAGTCGATTACAGGGGCCCGGGGAGCTGTTTTTT. This gives the protein CASSYGTSRLQGPGELFF. The chain joins TRBV6-2 or TRBV6-3 to TRBJ2-2, with 7 bases fitting TRBD1. CDR1 and CDR2 from the germline V gene are MNHEY and SVGEGT. The CDR3 has 18 amino acids. V lost 2 bases, J lost 6 bases, and 15 bases stayed unmatched.

The chain recombines TRBV6-6 with TRBJ1-5; 7 bases fit TRBD1. Trimming at V came to 7 bases and at J to 8 bases, leaving 8 bases not matched to a gene. The germline CDR1 and CDR2 sequences are MNHNY and SVGAGI (reference sequence). CDR3 length: 13 residues. CDR3 nucleotide sequence: TGTGCCAGCACCCCCGACAGGGAGAAGCCCCAGCATTTT. Its protein is CASTPDREKPQHF.

This clone was observed a single time. The V gene is TRBV28, the J gene TRBJ2-2; D uncertain. Looked up from germline, CDR1 is MDHEN and CDR2 is SYDVKM. V lost 2 bases to trimming and J lost 6 bases, with 10 bases between them. The CDR3 spans 14 residues. CDR3 in DNA: TGTGCCAGCAGTTTAAGACCGTTGGCCGGGGAGCTGTTTTTT. It codes for CASSLRPLAGELFF. The complete variable domain, with remaining parts taken from reference TRBV28 and TRBJ2-2, reads DVKVTQSSRYLVKRTGEKVFLECVQDMDHENMFWYRQDPGLGLRLIYFSYDVKMKEKGDIPEGYSVSREKKERFSLILESASTNQTSMYLCASSLRPLAGELFFGEGSRLTVL.

The genes are TRBV6-2 or TRBV6-3 and TRBJ2-5, with TRBD2 matching 7 bases. Trimming at V came to 0 bases and at J to 7 bases, leaving 2 bases not matched to a gene. The germline gives CDR1 MNHEY, CDR2 SVGEGT. The CDR3 covers 13 residues. CDR3 sequence reads: CASSYSPGGTQYF. The CDR3 DNA follows: TGTGCCAGCAGTTACTCCCCGGGAGGGACCCAGTACTTC.

CDR3 nucleotide sequence: TGTGCCAGCAGCTTAGGGGACAGCCAGGATACGCAGTATTTT. Translating gives CASSLGDSQDTQYF. This chain connects TRBV7-2 to TRBJ2-3, with 7 positions matching TRBD1. In germline, CDR1 is SGHTA, CDR2 FQGNSA. Trimming at V came to 1 base and at J to 6 bases, leaving 4 bases not matched to a gene. The CDR3 runs to 14 residues. The variable domain in full, completed from reference TRBV7-2 and TRBJ2-3, reads GAGVSQSPSNKVTEKGKDVELRCDPISGHTALYWYRQSLGQGLEFLIYFQGNSAPDKSGLPSDRFSAERTGGSVSTLTIQRTQQEDSAVYLCASSLGDSQDTQYFGPGTRLTVL.

The count of this clone is one. The chain carries TRBV10-3 and TRBJ2-7; no firm D call. The germline CDR1 and CDR2 sequences are ENHRY and SYGVKD. This CDR3 is built from 13 residues. V shed 0 bases and J shed 1 base, with 4 bases lying between them. The DNA of the CDR3 is TGTGCCATCAGTGAGTCGACTTCCTACGAGCAGTACTTC. This sequence encodes CAISESTSYEQYF.

This chain links TRBV7-2 with TRBJ2-7; D is undetermined. V lost 2 bases, J lost 0 bases, and 5 bases lay in between. Germline V lookup: CDR1 SGHTA, CDR2 FQGNSA. This CDR3 region has 13 residues. The CDR3 reads CASSLSSSYEQYF. The CDR3, as DNA: TGTGCCAGCAGCTTAAGCAGCTCCTACGAGCAGTACTTC.

The V call is TRBV7-2, the J call TRBJ2-1; 13 bases fit TRBD2. The CDR3 length is 15 residues. Unmatched junction bases numbered 1, after V lost 3 bases and J lost 5 bases. Germline CDR1 reads SGHTA; CDR2 reads FQGNSA. This CDR3 reads CASSLGTSGNNEQFF. In nucleotides, the CDR3 is TGTGCCAGCAGCTTGGGGACTAGCGGGAACAATGAGCAGTTCTTC.

The chain couples TRBV28 to TRBJ1-6; D possibly corresponds to TRBD1 (5 bases). Germline lookup yields CDR1 MDHEN and CDR2 SYDVKM. This CDR3 is 14 amino acids long. Trimming took off 9 bases at V and 5 bases at J, with 14 bases between the two ends. The DNA for the CDR3 is TGTGCCAGTAGAAGACAGAGCAATAATTCACCCCTCCACTTT. Translation gives CASRRQSNNSPLHF.

The chain couples TRBV7-2 to TRBJ1-2; D not resolved. The CDR3 loop spans 15 amino acids. With 5 bases removed from V and 4 bases from J, the gap between germline ends came to 17 bases. Germline loops: CDR1 SGHTA, CDR2 FQGNSA. CDR3 loop: CASSPRKTEIYGYTF. The CDR3 nucleotides are TGTGCCAGCAGCCCCCGAAAGACGGAGATCTATGGCTACACCTTC.

This sequence joins TRBV5-6 and TRBJ2-7; possible D gene TRBD2, 6 bases. CDR3 size: 13 residues. The germline V gene has CDR1 SGHDT and CDR2 YYEEEE. V was clipped by 4 bases and J by 4 bases, with 12 bases between them. This CDR3 reads CASSQGLIYEQYF. CDR3 DNA: TGTGCCAGCAGCCAAGGACTAATTTACGAGCAGTACTTC.

This chain uses TRBV19 with TRBJ2-3; D tentatively fits TRBD1 or TRBD2 (5 bases each). Germline V gives CDR1 LNHDA, CDR2 SQIVND (reference sequence). There are 16 residues in the CDR3. The V gene lost 8 bases and the J gene lost 0 bases, with 18 bases spanning the gap. The CDR3 coding sequence is TGTGCCAGTCGATTAGAGGGGTCTGCTAGCACAGATACGCAGTATTTT. It translates to CASRLEGSASTDTQYF. The full variable domain, its missing parts supplied by reference TRBV19 and TRBJ2-3, is DGGITQSPKYLFRKEGQNVTLSCEQNLNHDAMYWYRQDPGQGLRLIYYSQIVNDFQKGDIAEGYSVSREKKESFPLTVTSAQKNPTAFYLCASRLEGSASTDTQYFGPGTRLTVL.

CDR3 sequence: CASPQTGRDEQYF. CDR3 bases: TGTGCCAGCCCCCAGACAGGGCGTGACGAGCAGTACTTC. The chain has TRBV3-1 (or the pseudogene TRBV3-2) and TRBJ2-7, with TRBD1 matching over 7 bases. The CDR3 consists of 13 residues. The V gene end was trimmed by 8 bases and the J gene end by 5 bases; junction bases not matched to a gene: 9. The germline CDR1 and CDR2 sequences are LGHDT and YNNKEL (reference sequence).

The chain employs TRBV5-4 and TRBJ2-3; D gene ambiguous. Germline V lookup: CDR1 SGHNT, CDR2 YYREEE (reference sequence). CDR3 size: 15 residues. Trimming left V 0 bases short and J 2 bases short, with 10 bases between. In DNA, the CDR3 is TGTGCCAGCAGCTTGGATAGGAACCCCACAGATACGCAGTATTTT. Protein product: CASSLDRNPTDTQYF.

The chain has TRBV7-3 and TRBJ1-2, with D possibly TRBD1 on 6 matching bases. The CDR3 totals 19 residues. In germline, CDR1 is SGHTA, CDR2 FQGTGA. V shed 5 bases and J shed 8 bases, with 33 bases lying between them. The CDR3 nucleotides are TGTGCCAGCAGCCAAAACCCCGCTGCCGGGACATCCCCCCCTGGAGGCTACACCTTC. It translates to CASSQNPAAGTSPPGGYTF.

The V and J genes are TRBV6-1 and TRBJ2-3, with no clear D. This CDR3 contains 15 residues. Germline V gene lookup returns CDR1 MNHNS and CDR2 SASEGT. Trimming shortened V by 2 bases and J by 4 bases, and 13 bases separated the two germline ends. This CDR3 reads CASSEQPKGADTQYF. CDR3 DNA: TGTGCCAGCAGTGAACAACCAAAGGGTGCAGATACGCAGTATTTT.

The chain uses TRBV3-1 (or the pseudogene TRBV3-2) and TRBJ2-5; D gene ambiguous. The CDR3 extends over 12 amino acids. CDR1 is LGHDT, CDR2 YNNKEL, per germline (reference sequence). Trimming stripped 4 bases from V and 5 bases from J, with 8 bases between. The chain's CDR3 is CASSRLGETQYF. The CDR3 region has the DNA TGTGCCAGCAGCCGCCTGGGGGAGACCCAGTACTTC.

The chain couples TRBV19 to TRBJ1-3; D is unresolved. In germline, CDR1 is LNHDA, CDR2 SQIVND (reference sequence). V was shortened by 5 bases and J by 6 bases, with 11 bases between the two germline ends. The CDR3 is made up of 13 amino acids. CDR3 nucleotides: TGTGCCAGTAGTCCGAACTGGCAAAACACCATATATTTT. This codes for CASSPNWQNTIYF.

The chain combines TRBV7-2 with TRBJ1-1, with D unclear. CDR1 and CDR2 (germline): SGHTA, FQGNSA. Trimming took 6 bases from V and 4 from J, leaving 18 bases between them. CDR3 length: 15 amino acids. CDR3 nucleotide sequence: TGTGCCAGCAGTGGCGATGAGGAGGAGGCCACTGAAGCTTTCTTT. This translates into CASSGDEEEATEAFF. Complete variable domain (other parts from reference TRBV7-2 and TRBJ1-1): GAGVSQSPSNKVTEKGKDVELRCDPISGHTALYWYRQSLGQGLEFLIYFQGNSAPDKSGLPSDRFSAERTGGSVSTLTIQRTQQEDSAVYLCASSGDEEEATEAFFGQGTRLTVV.

The chain couples TRBV27 to TRBJ2-6; 9 bases fit TRBD1. This CDR3 comprises 19 residues. Per the germline V gene, CDR1 is MNHEY and CDR2 is SMNVEV (reference sequence). Unmatched junction bases numbered 11, after V lost 5 bases and J lost 0 bases. This CDR3 is CASSPKQGAIPSGANVLTF. In DNA form, the CDR3 reads TGTGCCAGCAGTCCCAAACAGGGGGCCATTCCCTCTGGGGCCAACGTCCTGACTTTC.

The sample holds one count of this clone. V is TRBV25-1 and J is TRBJ2-1, with a possible D match to TRBD2 (6 bases). CDR1 is MGHDK, CDR2 SYGVNS, per germline. This CDR3 comprises 15 residues. V was pared by 4 bases and J by 0 bases, with 10 bases between. The CDR3 DNA follows: TGTGCCAGCAGTGGCGGGAAAAGCTCCTACAATGAGCAGTTCTTC. Translation: CASSGGKSSYNEQFF. Looking up the rest from reference TRBV25-1 and TRBJ2-1 gives the full variable domain: EADIYQTPRYLVIGTGKKITLECSQTMGHDKMYWYQQDPGMELHLIHYSYGVNSTEKGDLSSESTVSRIRTEHFPLTLESARPSHTSQYLCASSGGKSSYNEQFFGPGTRLTVL.